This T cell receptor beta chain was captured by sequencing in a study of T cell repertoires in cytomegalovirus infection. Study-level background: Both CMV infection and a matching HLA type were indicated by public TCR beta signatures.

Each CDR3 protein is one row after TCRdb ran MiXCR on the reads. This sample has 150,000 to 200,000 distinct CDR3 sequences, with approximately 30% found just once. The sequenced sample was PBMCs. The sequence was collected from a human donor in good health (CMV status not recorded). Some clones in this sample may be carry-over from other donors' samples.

The DNA for the CDR3 is TGCGCCAGCAGCCCGACTAGCGGGGTTGCAGATACGCAGTATTTT. The encoded protein is CASSPTSGVADTQYF. The V call is TRBV10-2, the J call TRBJ2-3; 11 bases line up with TRBD2. The CDR3 spans 15 residues. J was trimmed by 4 bases and V by 6 bases; bases with no gene match: 6. Germline values: CDR1 WSHSY, CDR2 SAAADI.